A selection of T cell receptor beta chains follows, all from one sample in a study of blood T cell repertoires in COVID-19. Sequencing was performed with immunoSEQ multiplex PCR; in TCRdb, only in-frame clones are kept and a portion is missing. The table lists under 300,000 clones, around 89% of them singletons. The sequenced sample consisted of peripheral blood. Receptors originate from a woman in her sixties or seventies with COVID-19, enrolled during active disease. Each CDR3 is given with its conserved first and last residue. The D gene is left open where the match is weak. Clone size appears in some rows only: once, few, many, or a class for an expanded clone.

>TRBJ2-3|TRBV19|NA|NA
TGTGCCAGTAGTATCTACACAGATACGCAGTATTTT
CASSIYTDTQYF
>TRBJ2-7|TRBV7-2|NA|TRBD1
TGTGCCAGCAGCGCACAGGGGGCGCGGCGCGAGCAGCACTTC
CASSAQGARREQHF
>TRBJ1-1|TRBV18|NA|NA
TGTGCCAGCTCACGAAAGGGGACTTACCTGGCTGAAGCTTTCTTT
CASSRKGTYLAEAFF
>TRBJ1-1|TRBV10-3|NA|NA
TGTGCCATCAGTGAGTGGAGGAGGGGCAGGGTTGAGGACACTGAAGCTTTCTTT
CAISEWRRGRVEDTEAFF
>TRBJ1-1|TRBV30|NA|NA
TGTGCCTGGAAGGGCAGGGCGTTCATGAACACTGAAGCTTTCTTT
CAWKGRAFMNTEAFF
>TRBJ1-2|TRBV6-5|NA|NA
TGTGCCAGCAGGAACCCTGCGGGGTATGGCTACACCTTC
CASRNPAGYGYTF
>TRBJ1-1|TRBV7-2|once|NA
TGTGCCAGCAGAGGGGATCAGGGGATATACACTGAAGCTTTCTTT
CASRGDQGIYTEAFF
>TRBJ2-5|TRBV6-6|NA|TRBD2
TGTGCCAGCAGTTACTTGGGGGGGGGAGAGACCCAGTACTTC
CASSYLGGGETQYF
>TRBJ1-2|TRBV19|NA|NA
TGTGCCAGTAGTATGGTCAGGTCGGCCGGCTACACCTTC
CASSMVRSAGYTF
>TRBJ2-3|TRBV6-2/TRBV6-3|once|TRBD1
TGTGCCAGCAGTACCTTAACAGGGGGCACAGATACGCAGTATTTT
CASSTLTGGTDTQYF
>TRBJ2-7|TRBV2|NA|TRBD1
TGTGCCAGCAGTGGTCTGGGACAGGGCCTAGGCGAGCAGTACTTC
CASSGLGQGLGEQYF
>TRBJ2-5|TRBV7-2|NA|NA
TGTGCCAGCAGCTTTGGGGGGAGGGAGACCCAGTACTTC
CASSFGGRETQYF
>TRBJ1-1|TRBV19|few|NA
TGTGCCAGTTCAAACTCGGGGGAAGGGAGGACTGAAGCTTTCTTT
CASSNSGEGRTEAFF
>TRBJ1-5|TRBV14|NA|TRBD1
TGTGCCAGCAGTCGACAGGGGGCCTATAGCAATCAGCCCCAGCATTTT
CASSRQGAYSNQPQHF
>TRBJ1-4|TRBV27|NA|TRBD1
TGTGCCAGCAAGGAGACAGGGCCTAATGAAAAACTGTTTTTT
CASKETGPNEKLFF
>TRBJ2-5|TRBV10-1|NA|NA
TGCGCCAGCAGGGGGATGGGGAATGCGGGAAAACGTCAAGAGACCCAGTACTTC
CASRGMGNAGKRQETQYF
>TRBJ1-1|TRBV10-3|NA|NA
TGTGCCATCAGGTGGGAGGGTAGGGCTTCTGAAGCTTTCTTT
CAIRWEGRASEAFF
>TRBJ1-1|TRBV18|NA|NA
TGTGCCAGCTCATCAGTTCAGGGGAGCACTGAAGCTTTCTTT
CASSSVQGSTEAFF
>TRBJ2-1|TRBV19|NA|NA
TGTGCCAGTAGTACCCTGGTTGGTCTAGCGACTTACAATGAGCAGTTCTTC
CASSTLVGLATYNEQFF
>TRBJ1-2|TRBV5-6|NA|NA
TGTGCCAGCAGCTTGGTAGGGGTAGGTGGCTACACCTTC
CASSLVGVGGYTF
>TRBJ1-2|TRBV12-3/TRBV12-4|NA|NA
TGTGCCAGCAGTTTAACCCTAACGTATGGCTACACCTTC
CASSLTLTYGYTF
>TRBJ1-5|TRBV7-2|NA|NA
TGTGCCAGCAGCTTACTTTCGGCACCGGAGGTTCCCCAGCATTTT
CASSLLSAPEVPQHF
>TRBJ1-6|TRBV5-1|once|NA
TGCGCCAGCACGTCCGGAGGGACGGTAAATTCACCCCTCCACTTT
CASTSGGTVNSPLHF
>TRBJ1-1|TRBV12-3/TRBV12-4|NA|NA
TGTGCCAGCAGTTTAGCCGTCACTGAAGCTTTCTTT
CASSLAVTEAFF
>TRBJ2-5|TRBV5-1|NA|NA
TGCGCCAGCAGCTTGGCGAACGGGTATCAAGAGACCCAGTACTTC
CASSLANGYQETQYF
>TRBJ2-2|TRBV4-3|NA|TRBD1
TGCGCCAGCAGCCAAGGGACAGGGGTTAGGGGCGGGGAGCTGTTTTTT
CASSQGTGVRGGELFF
>TRBJ2-7|TRBV4-1|NA|TRBD2
TGCGCCAGCAGCCCCCCAGGCGGGGGATTCTACGAGCAGTACTTC
CASSPPGGGFYEQYF
>TRBJ1-1|TRBV12-3/TRBV12-4|NA|TRBD1
TGTGCCAGCGGGACAGGGTACACTGAAGCTTTCTTT
CASGTGYTEAFF
>TRBJ2-2|TRBV15|NA|NA
TGTGCCACCAGCAGAGATCTTATTAGAGGGGGAAACACCGGGGAGCTGTTTTTT
CATSRDLIRGGNTGELFF
>TRBJ2-1|TRBV11-3|NA|TRBD2
TGTGCCAGCAGCTCGGGACTAGCGGGGGAGGGTGAGCAGTTCTTC
CASSSGLAGEGEQFF
>TRBJ1-4|TRBV5-1|few|TRBD1
TGCGCCACCCGGACAGGGGACCCCTTGGGGGATGAAAAACTGTTTTTT
CATRTGDPLGDEKLFF
>TRBJ1-1|TRBV3-1/TRBV3-2|NA|NA
TGTGCCAGCAGCCTCCGACTACAGGGCGGAACTGAAGCTTTCTTT
CASSLRLQGGTEAFF
>TRBJ2-1|TRBV5-1|NA|TRBD1
TGCGCCAGCAGCTTGCACCTACGACAGGGTATCAATGAGCAGTTCTTC
CASSLHLRQGINEQFF